This entry describes one T cell receptor (beta chain). The entry originates in a study of molecular identifiers for immune sequencing clone quantification. Overall study context: In replicates, RNA taken from roughly 20,000 or 100,000 naive CD8 cells was divided five ways, and four portions underwent sequencing.

CDR3 length equals 16 residues. Per the germline V gene, CDR1 is DFQATT and CDR2 is SNEGSKA (reference sequence). After removal of 0 bases from V and 2 bases from J, the junction contained 4 bases not matched to a gene. In TCRdb, the PCR reads were re-called with MiXCR into one record per CDR3 protein. The table lists 400,000 to 600,000 distinct CDR3 sequences, around 23% of them singletons. The sample was naive CD8+ T cells from blood, with Jurkat cell RNA spiked in. The subset was: FACS-sorted CD8+CD4-CCR7+CD45RA+ naive T cells. The chain is built from TRBV20-1 and TRBJ2-3; 11 nucleotides line up with TRBD2. This receptor was obtained from a human donor in good health. Some libraries in this study had Jurkat cell RNA spiked in. Written as DNA, the CDR3 is TGCAGTGCTAGAGATATGGGACTAGCGGTCACAGATACGCAGTATTTT. This codes for CSARDMGLAVTDTQYF.